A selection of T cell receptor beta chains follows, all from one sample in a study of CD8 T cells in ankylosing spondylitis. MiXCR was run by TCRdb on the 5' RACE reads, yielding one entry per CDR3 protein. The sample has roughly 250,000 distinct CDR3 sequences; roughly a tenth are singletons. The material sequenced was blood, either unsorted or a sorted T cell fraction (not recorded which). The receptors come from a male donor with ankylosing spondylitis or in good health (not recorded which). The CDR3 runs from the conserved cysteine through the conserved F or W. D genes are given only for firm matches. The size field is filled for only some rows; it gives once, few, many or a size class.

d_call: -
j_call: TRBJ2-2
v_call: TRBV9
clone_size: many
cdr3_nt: TGTGCCAGCGCCGGGGGTAGCTTCGAGACCGGGGAGCTGTTTTTT
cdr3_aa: CASAGGSFETGELFF

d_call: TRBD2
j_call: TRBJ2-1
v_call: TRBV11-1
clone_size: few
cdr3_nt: TGTGCCAGCAGCCTTACTAGCGGGGCAGACAATGAGCAGTTCTTC
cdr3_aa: CASSLTSGADNEQFF

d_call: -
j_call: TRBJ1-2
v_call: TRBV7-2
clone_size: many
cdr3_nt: TGTGCCAGCAGCTTGACCCACAGTACTAACTATGGCTACACCTTC
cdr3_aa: CASSLTHSTNYGYTF

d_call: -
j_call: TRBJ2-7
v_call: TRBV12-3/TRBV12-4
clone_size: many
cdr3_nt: TGTGCCAGCTCCCCGGGGCCGGAGGCTATCTACGAGCAGTACTTC
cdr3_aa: CASSPGPEAIYEQYF

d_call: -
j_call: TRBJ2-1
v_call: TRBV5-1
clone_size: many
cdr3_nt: TGCGCCAGCAGCTTGGAAATGAGCAGCTCCTACAATGAGCAGTTCTTC
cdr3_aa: CASSLEMSSSYNEQFF

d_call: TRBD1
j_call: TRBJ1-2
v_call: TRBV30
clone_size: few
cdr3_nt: TGTGCCTGGACTAAATTCGGACAGGGCTATGGCTACACCTTC
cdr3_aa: CAWTKFGQGYGYTF

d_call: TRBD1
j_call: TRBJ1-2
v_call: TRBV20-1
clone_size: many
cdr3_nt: TGCAGTGCTTGGACAGGGAGCGGCTATGGCTACACCTTC
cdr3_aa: CSAWTGSGYGYTF

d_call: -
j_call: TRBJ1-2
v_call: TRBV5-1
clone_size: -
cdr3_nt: TGCGCCAGCAGCTTGGTGGGTACCAGAAGCTATGGCTACACCTTC
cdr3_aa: CASSLVGTRSYGYTF

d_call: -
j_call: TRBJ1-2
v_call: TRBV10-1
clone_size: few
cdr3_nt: TGCGCCAGCAGTGAAGGGTATCTCGGCTATGGCTACACCTTC
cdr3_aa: CASSEGYLGYGYTF

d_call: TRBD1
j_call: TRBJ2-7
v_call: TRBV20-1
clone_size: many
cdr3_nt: TGCAGTGCCAAATCCTACAGGGGGGATATGTACGAGCAGTACTTC
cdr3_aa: CSAKSYRGDMYEQYF

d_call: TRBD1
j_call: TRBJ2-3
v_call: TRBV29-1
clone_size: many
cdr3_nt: TGCAGCGGGCTCAGGGGACAGAGCTTCACAGATACGCAGTATTTT
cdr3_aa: CSGLRGQSFTDTQYF

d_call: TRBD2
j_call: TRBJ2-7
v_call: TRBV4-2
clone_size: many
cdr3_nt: TGTGCCAGCAGCCAAGATTTAACGGGAGGGCCAGTCAACGAGCAGTACTTC
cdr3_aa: CASSQDLTGGPVNEQYF

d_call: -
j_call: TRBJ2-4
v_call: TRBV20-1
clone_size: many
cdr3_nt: TGCAGTGCTGGATTAGGCTCCGCCAAAAACATTCAGTACTTC
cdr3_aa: CSAGLGSAKNIQYF

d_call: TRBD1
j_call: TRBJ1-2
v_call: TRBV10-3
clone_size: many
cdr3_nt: TGTGCCATCAGTGGGACAGGCGGCGGTGCGGATGGCTACACCTTC
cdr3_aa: CAISGTGGGADGYTF

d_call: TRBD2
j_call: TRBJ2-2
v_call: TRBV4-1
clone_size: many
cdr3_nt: TGCGCCAGCAGCCAACGGATAGCGGGAGATCCGAACACCGGGGAGCTGTTTTTT
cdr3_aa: CASSQRIAGDPNTGELFF

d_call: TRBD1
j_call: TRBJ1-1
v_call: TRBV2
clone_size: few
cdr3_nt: TGTGCCAGCAGTGAAGGCATTGGGGACAGGGTGAACACTGAAGCTTTCTTT
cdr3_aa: CASSEGIGDRVNTEAFF

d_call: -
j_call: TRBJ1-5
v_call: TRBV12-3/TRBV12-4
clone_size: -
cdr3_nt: TGTGCCAGCAGGGCGGGGAATCAGCCCCAGCATTTT
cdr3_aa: CASRAGNQPQHF

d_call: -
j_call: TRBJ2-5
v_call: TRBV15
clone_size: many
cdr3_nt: TGTGCCACCAGCCCAGGGCCGGAAGAGACCCAGTACTTC
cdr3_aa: CATSPGPEETQYF

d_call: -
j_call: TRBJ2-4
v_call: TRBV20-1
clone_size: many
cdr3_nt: TGCAGTGCTGTCCGTAGGGACATTCAGTACTTC
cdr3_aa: CSAVRRDIQYF

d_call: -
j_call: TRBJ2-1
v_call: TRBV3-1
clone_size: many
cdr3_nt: TGTGCCAGCAGCCCGGGTTCCAACAATGAGCAGTTCTTC
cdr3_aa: CASSPGSNNEQFF